This passage covers 27 T cell receptor beta chains from one sample sequenced in a study of Ad26.COV2.S vaccination and SARS-CoV-2 variants. The repertoire was sequenced with immunoSEQ multiplex PCR; TCRdb's copy has only in-frame clones and lacks some. The sample consists of approximately 340,000 clones, 70% to 90% of them appearing once. Noted treatment: roughly 18 received Ad26.COV2.S at low or high dose, single or two shots; about 5 received placebo; per-sample allocation not given. The study sampled participants on day 63 after the first vaccine or placebo injection. The source was peripheral blood, collected in a trial of Ad26.COV2.S vaccine versus placebo. These receptors all stem from a person aged 18-60 years who received the Ad26.COV2.S COVID-19 vaccine or a placebo.

The rearrangement links TRBV14 to TRBJ1-6; D remains unclear. Trimming shortened V by 0 bases and J by 6 bases, and 9 bases separated the two germline ends. This CDR3 is built from 15 residues. CDR1 SGHDN and CDR2 FVKESK come from the germline V gene. Here the CDR3 reads CASSQETVFNSPLHF. Written as DNA, the CDR3 is TGTGCCAGCAGCCAAGAGACGGTTTTTAATTCACCCCTCCACTTT.

The genes are TRBV9 and TRBJ1-2; perhaps TRBD1 as D (5 bases). The germline gives CDR1 SGDLS, CDR2 YYNGEE. Trimming shortened V by 3 bases and J by 8 bases, and 20 bases separated the two germline ends. The CDR3 has 15 residues. The CDR3 spells CASSAGTFISAGYTF. CDR3 bases: TGTGCCAGCAGCGCAGGGACCTTTATAAGCGCGGGCTACACCTTC.

The genes are TRBV7-8 and TRBJ2-3, with 8 bases lining up with TRBD1. V lost 4 bases to trimming and J lost 0 bases; unmatched junction nucleotides: 9. Germline V gene lookup returns CDR1 SGHVS and CDR2 FQNEAQ. The CDR3 spans 17 residues. CDR3 DNA: TGTGCCAGCAGCTCGCTTCCGGGACAGGAAAGCACAGATACGCAGTATTTT. It codes for CASSSLPGQESTDTQYF.

The chain carries TRBV4-3 and TRBJ1-2; 9 bases are a match to TRBD1. The CDR3 is 15 amino acids. The V gene end was trimmed by 1 base and the J gene end by 4 bases; junction bases not matched to a gene: 4. Germline loops: CDR1 LGHNA, CDR2 YSLEER. CDR3 DNA sequence: TGCGCCAGCAGCCAAGGGACAGGGGCTTCCTATGGCTACACCTTC. Translated: CASSQGTGASYGYTF.

This chain joins TRBV6-4 and TRBJ2-7; D is unclear. CDR3 length equals 13 residues. The ends were cut back, 2 bases at V and 1 base at J, with 6 bases in the middle. CDR1 and CDR2 (germline): MRHNA, SNTAGT. The CDR3 sequence is CASSDGESYEQYF. The DNA of the CDR3 is TGTGCCAGCAGTGACGGGGAATCCTACGAGCAGTACTTC.

V usage is TRBV5-1 and J usage is TRBJ1-2; D remains ambiguous. V lost 4 bases, J lost 3 bases, and 13 bases lay in between. Per the germline V gene, CDR1 is SGHRS and CDR2 is YFSETQ. This CDR3 has 14 amino acids. The CDR3 region is CASSAGGIYYGYTF. For the CDR3, the DNA is TGCGCCAGCAGCGCCGGCGGTATATACTATGGCTACACCTTC. The variable domain in full, completed from reference TRBV5-1 and TRBJ1-2, reads KAGVTQTPRYLIKTRGQQVTLSCSPISGHRSVSWYQQTPGQGLQFLFEYFSETQRNKGNFPGRFSGRQFSNSRSEMNVSTLELGDSALYLCASSAGGIYYGYTFGSGTRLTVV.

This rearrangement joins TRBV5-4 to TRBJ2-7; TRBD2 aligns across 8 bases. Per germline, CDR1 SGHNT and CDR2 YYREEE (reference sequence). With 4 bases clipped from V and 4 bases from J, the junction kept 7 bases outside the gene matches. CDR3 size: 14 residues. CDR3: CASSPLAGPYEQYF. CDR3 nucleotide sequence: TGTGCCAGCAGCCCATTAGCGGGACCGTACGAGCAGTACTTC.

The chain is built from TRBV30 and TRBJ1-5; D not resolved. The V and J ends lost 5 bases and 7 bases respectively, with 12 bases between them. The CDR3 sequence is 12 residues long. Germline V CDR1 and CDR2: GTSNPN, SVGIG (reference sequence). The CDR3 bases are TGTGCCTGGGGCGGCCCCAGCCAGCCCCAGCATTTT. Translation: CAWGGPSQPQHF.

The count of this clone is one. The chain carries TRBV12-3 or TRBV12-4 and TRBJ1-6; TRBD1 might be the D (5 bases). Trimming pared 6 bases from V and 7 bases from J, leaving 10 bases between. This CDR3 is 13 amino acids long. Here the CDR3 DNA reads TGTGCCAGCAGCCCCAGGGCCAATTCACCCCTCCACTTT. Its protein is CASSPRANSPLHF.

The rearrangement joins TRBV6-5 to TRBJ2-7, with D possibly matching TRBD2 (5 bases). Germline-derived CDR1 and CDR2 are MNHEY and SVGAGI. This CDR3 region has 15 residues. V shed 4 bases and J shed 7 bases, with 20 bases lying between them. CDR3: CASSFRGVGDVEQYF. Written as DNA, the CDR3 is TGTGCCAGCAGTTTCCGTGGGGTGGGAGACGTTGAGCAGTACTTC.

The rearrangement uses TRBV5-1 and TRBJ2-5; TRBD2 matches at 7 bases. With V trimmed by 1 base and J by 5 bases, 8 bases remained unmatched. CDR1 is SGHRS, CDR2 YFSETQ, per germline. The CDR3 contains 15 residues. CDR3 nucleotide sequence: TGCGCCAGCAGCTTGTATTCCGGGGGAGGGGAGACCCAGTACTTC. Its protein is CASSLYSGGGETQYF.

V is TRBV27 and J is TRBJ2-1, with D perhaps matching TRBD1 or TRBD2 (5 bases each). Trimming shortened V by 8 bases and J by 12 bases, and 17 bases separated the two germline ends. Germline V gene data show CDR1 as MNHEY and CDR2 as SMNVEV (reference sequence). The CDR3 loop spans 12 amino acids. The CDR3 is CASGTNGDVQFF. The CDR3 nucleotides read TGTGCCAGCGGAACAAACGGGGACGTGCAGTTCTTC.

This chain links TRBV29-1 with TRBJ2-7, with 10 nucleotides matching TRBD1. Germline CDR1 reads SQVTM; CDR2 reads ANQGSEA. The V gene end was trimmed by 5 bases and the J gene end by 7 bases; junction bases not matched to a gene: 8. The CDR3 length is 13 residues. Here the CDR3 DNA reads TGCAGCGTTTCCCCCGGGGACAGGGGTGAGCAGTACTTC. Its translation: CSVSPGDRGEQYF.

This clone showed up just a few times. This chain links TRBV5-4 with TRBJ2-1; TRBD2 agrees at 13 bases. Per germline, CDR1 SGHNT and CDR2 YYREEE (reference sequence). The trim removed 3 bases at V and 5 bases at J, leaving 2 bases unmatched. This CDR3 has 15 amino acids. The DNA of the CDR3 is TGTGCCAGCAGCTCCGGGACTAGCGGGAACAATGAGCAGTTCTTC. It codes for CASSSGTSGNNEQFF.

The chain employs TRBV6-5 and TRBJ1-2; D unclear. With 5 bases removed from V and 6 bases from J, the gap between germline ends came to 13 bases. The CDR3 contains 13 residues. CDR1 is MNHEY, CDR2 SVGAGI, per germline. The CDR3 reads CASSIYERDGYTF. DNA of the CDR3: TGTGCCAGCAGTATCTACGAAAGGGATGGCTACACCTTC.

The J gene is TRBJ2-7, the V gene TRBV28; 8 bases are shared with TRBD2. CDR1 MDHEN and CDR2 SYDVKM come from the germline V gene. The CDR3 runs 17 residues. V dropped 1 base and J dropped 3; count of bases not matched to a gene: 11. CDR3 residues: CASSLLLFTSGSYEQYF. The CDR3 bases are TGTGCCAGCAGTTTATTGTTATTTACTAGCGGAAGCTACGAGCAGTACTTC.

The chain is built from TRBV28 and TRBJ1-6; D not resolved. Per the germline V gene, CDR1 is MDHEN and CDR2 is SYDVKM. Deletions cut 5 bases from V and 11 bases from J, with 19 bases between. CDR3 length: 15 residues. CDR3 protein: CASSLPQVTTPPLHF. CDR3 in DNA: TGTGCCAGCAGTCTACCCCAGGTTACCACGCCACCCCTCCACTTT.

V gene TRBV28 combines with J gene TRBJ2-7; tentatively, D is TRBD1 or TRBD2 (6 bases each). Germline V lookup: CDR1 MDHEN, CDR2 SYDVKM. This CDR3 has 15 residues. Deletions cut 5 bases from V and 2 bases from J, with 16 bases between. The CDR3 coding sequence is TGTGCCAGCAGTACTCCTCTTAGGGGGGCCTACGAGCAGTACTTC. Amino acid sequence: CASSTPLRGAYEQYF.

Here the CDR3 reads CAGPGRVNEKLFF. Here the CDR3 DNA reads TGTGCCGGACCGGGGAGAGTGAATGAAAAACTGTTTTTT. The chain has TRBV19 and TRBJ1-4, with no clear D. V was clipped by 11 bases and J by 5 bases, with 15 bases between them. The V gene's germline CDR1 is LNHDA and CDR2 SQIVND (reference sequence). The CDR3 runs 13 residues.

V gene TRBV12-3 or TRBV12-4 combines with J gene TRBJ2-5, with a tentative D call TRBD1 (5 bases). V shed 7 bases and J shed 3 bases, with 12 bases lying between them. CDR3 length equals 13 residues. CDR3 loop: CASNIQAKETQYF. CDR3 DNA: TGTGCCAGCAATATACAGGCTAAAGAGACCCAGTACTTC.

This chain uses TRBV4-1 with TRBJ2-1; a possible D gene is TRBD1 (6 bases). With 1 base removed from V and 2 bases from J, the gap between germline ends came to 12 bases. Germline CDR1 MGHRA, CDR2 YSYEKL. This CDR3 contains 16 residues. The CDR3 spells CASSQGGRGAYNEQFF. The CDR3 DNA reads as TGCGCCAGCAGCCAAGGGGGCAGGGGAGCCTACAATGAGCAGTTCTTC.

The chain links TRBV27 to TRBJ2-2; the D gene is possibly TRBD2 (6 bases). CDR1 is MNHEY and CDR2 is SMNVEV in the germline V gene (reference sequence). The length of the CDR3 is 16 residues. V was clipped by 3 bases and J by 0 bases, with 11 bases between them. CDR3 coding DNA: TGTGCCAGCAGTTTTCTCGCGGGGACGAACACCGGGGAGCTGTTTTTT. This translates into CASSFLAGTNTGELFF.

The chain couples TRBV3-1 (or the pseudogene TRBV3-2) to TRBJ2-3, with 14 bases that match TRBD2. Germline loops: CDR1 LGHDT, CDR2 YNNKEL (reference sequence). The CDR3 is made up of 17 amino acids. V lost 4 bases to trimming and J lost 0 bases; unmatched junction nucleotides: 3. The CDR3 DNA is TGTGCCAGCAGCCCGGGGACTAGCGGGAGCAGCACAGATACGCAGTATTTT. It specifies CASSPGTSGSSTDTQYF.

This clone has a count of ten or more. The gene calls are TRBV29-1 and TRBJ2-2; D gene uncertain. The CDR3 is 14 residues long. Trimming shortened V by 6 bases and J by 0 bases, and 11 bases separated the two germline ends. Per the germline V gene, CDR1 is SQVTM and CDR2 is ANQGSEA. DNA of the CDR3: TGCAGCGTCCGTTGGTTGTCGAACACCGGGGAGCTGTTTTTT. Translation: CSVRWLSNTGELFF.

This chain connects TRBV2 to TRBJ2-6, with TRBD1 matching 8 bases. CDR1 and CDR2 from the germline V gene are SNHLY and FYNNEI. The CDR3 is 18 residues long. After removal of 1 base from V and 0 bases from J, the junction contained 5 bases not matched to a gene. The CDR3 region is CASSEGTGSVSGANVLTF. In DNA, the CDR3 is TGTGCCAGCAGTGAAGGGACAGGGTCGGTCTCTGGGGCCAACGTCCTGACTTTC.

This clone occurred a few times. V gene TRBV21-1 combines with J gene TRBJ2-7; the D call of TRBD2 is as the table states it, not checked on the DNA. TRBV21-1 corresponds to a pseudogene. This CDR3 contains 15 residues. The CDR3 region is CASSKILDTSGGQYF. The DNA for the CDR3 is TGTGCCAGCAGCAAAATCCTGGATACTAGTGGTGGGCAGTACTTC.

This chain links TRBV9 with TRBJ2-2; D gene unclear. Trimming shortened V by 0 bases and J by 0 bases, and 9 bases separated the two germline ends. The germline V gene has CDR1 SGDLS and CDR2 YYNGEE. The length of the CDR3 is 16 residues. CDR3 nucleotides: TGTGCCAGCAGCGTAGTTGTCGGAGCGAACACCGGGGAGCTGTTTTTT. Its protein is CASSVVVGANTGELFF.